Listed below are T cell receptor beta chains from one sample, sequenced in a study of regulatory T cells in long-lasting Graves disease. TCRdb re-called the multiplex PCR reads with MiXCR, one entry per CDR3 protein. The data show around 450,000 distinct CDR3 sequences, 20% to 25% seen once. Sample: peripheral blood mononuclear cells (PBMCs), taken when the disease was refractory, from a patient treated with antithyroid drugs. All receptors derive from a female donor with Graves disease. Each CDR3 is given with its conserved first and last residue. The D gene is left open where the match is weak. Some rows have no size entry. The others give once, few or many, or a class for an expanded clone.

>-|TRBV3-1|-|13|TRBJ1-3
CASSQEDGNTIYF
TGTGCCAGCAGCCAAGAAGATGGAAACACCATATATTTT
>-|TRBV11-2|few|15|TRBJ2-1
CASSHDPGSYNEQFF
TGTGCCAGCAGTCATGACCCAGGCTCCTACAATGAGCAGTTCTTC
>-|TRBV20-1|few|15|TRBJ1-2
CSARSQLPPNYGYTF
TGCAGTGCTAGATCTCAACTCCCTCCTAACTATGGCTACACCTTC
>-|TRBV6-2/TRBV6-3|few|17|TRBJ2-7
CASTEFGWGLRSYEQYF
TGTGCCAGCACTGAATTTGGGTGGGGACTTCGGTCCTACGAGCAGTACTTC
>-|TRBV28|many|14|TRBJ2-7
CASSLLAEPYEQYF
TGTGCCAGCAGTTTATTGGCAGAACCCTACGAGCAGTACTTC
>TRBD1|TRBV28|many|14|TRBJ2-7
CASSPDRGWYEQYF
TGTGCCAGCAGTCCGGACAGGGGGTGGTACGAGCAGTACTTC
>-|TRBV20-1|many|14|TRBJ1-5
CSASSAATGQPQHF
TGCAGTGCTAGTTCGGCCGCGACCGGCCAGCCCCAGCATTTT
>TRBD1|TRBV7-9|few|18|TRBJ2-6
CASSPWGTGNSGANVLTF
TGTGCCAGCAGCCCTTGGGGGACAGGCAATTCTGGGGCCAACGTCCTGACTTTC
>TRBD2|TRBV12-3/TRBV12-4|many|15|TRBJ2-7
CASSLSSGASYEQYF
TGTGCCAGCAGTTTGAGTAGCGGGGCCTCCTACGAGCAGTACTTC
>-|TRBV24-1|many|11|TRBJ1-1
CATSHNTEAFF
TGTGCCACCAGTCATAACACTGAAGCTTTCTTT
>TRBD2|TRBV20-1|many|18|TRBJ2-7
CSAKTYTPLPGLEGEQYF
TGCAGTGCTAAAACGTACACTCCGCTTCCGGGACTAGAGGGCGAGCAGTACTTC
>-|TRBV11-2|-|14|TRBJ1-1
CASSTSRDLTEAFF
TGTGCCAGCAGCACAAGCAGGGATCTCACTGAAGCTTTCTTT
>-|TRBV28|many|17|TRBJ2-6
CASTPRGGVSGANVLTF
TGTGCCAGCACCCCTCGAGGGGGGGTCTCTGGGGCCAACGTCCTGACTTTC
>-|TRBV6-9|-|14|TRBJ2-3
CASSYSAGSDTQYF
TGTGCCAGCAGTTACAGTGCGGGTAGTGATACGCAGTATTTT
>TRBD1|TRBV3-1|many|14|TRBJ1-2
CASSKGQGAYGYTF
TGTGCCAGCAGCAAAGGACAGGGGGCCTATGGCTACACCTTC
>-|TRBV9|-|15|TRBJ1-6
CASSPSWENNSPLHF
TGTGCCAGCAGCCCTAGTTGGGAGAACAATTCACCCCTCCACTTT
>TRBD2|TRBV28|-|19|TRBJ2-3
CASSFASGRAFGDTDTQYF
TGTGCCAGCAGTTTCGCTAGCGGGAGGGCCTTCGGGGACACAGATACGCAGTATTTT
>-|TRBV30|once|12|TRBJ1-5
CAWSLTNQPQHF
TGTGCCTGGAGTTTGACAAATCAGCCCCAGCATTTT
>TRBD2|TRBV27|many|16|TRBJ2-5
CASSLYSGRVAETQYF
TGTGCCAGCAGTTTATACAGCGGGAGGGTTGCAGAGACCCAGTACTTC
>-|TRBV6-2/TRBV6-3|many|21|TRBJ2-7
CASSYWSGDSSSWSSSYEQYF
TGTGCCAGCAGTTACTGGTCGGGGGACAGCTCTTCGTGGTCCAGCTCCTACGAGCAGTACTTC
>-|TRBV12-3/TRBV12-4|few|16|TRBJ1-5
CASSPPRVGGNQPQHF
TGTGCCAGCAGCCCCCCGAGGGTAGGGGGCAATCAGCCCCAGCATTTT
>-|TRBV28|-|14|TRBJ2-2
CASSPPSGTRELFF
TGTGCCAGCAGTCCACCCTCGGGGACCAGGGAGCTGTTTTTT
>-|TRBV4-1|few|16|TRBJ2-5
CASSQLSGQIQETQYF
TGCGCCAGCAGCCAATTAAGTGGCCAGATACAAGAGACCCAGTACTTC
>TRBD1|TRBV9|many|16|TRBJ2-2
CASSAPGTGDTGELFF
TGTGCCAGCAGCGCCCCCGGGACAGGAGACACCGGGGAGCTGTTTTTT
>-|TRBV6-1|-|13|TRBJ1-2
CASSPTAPYGYTF
TGTGCCAGCAGTCCGACAGCGCCCTATGGCTACACCTTC
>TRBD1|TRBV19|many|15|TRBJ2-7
CASSRTGSHSYEQYF
TGTGCCAGTAGCAGGACAGGAAGTCACTCCTACGAGCAGTACTTC
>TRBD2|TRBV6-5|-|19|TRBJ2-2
CASSYSTAVLAGGSGELFF
TGTGCCAGCAGTTACTCGACGGCCGTCCTAGCGGGGGGGTCAGGGGAGCTGTTTTTT
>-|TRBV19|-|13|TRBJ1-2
CAGRDGWNYGYTF
TGTGCCGGTAGGGACGGATGGAACTATGGCTACACCTTC
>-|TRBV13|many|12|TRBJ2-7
CASRRGWGEQYF
TGTGCCAGCAGGCGGGGTTGGGGCGAGCAGTACTTC
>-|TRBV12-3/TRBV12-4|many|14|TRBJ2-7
CASSSLIIGHEQYF
TGTGCCAGCAGTTCTCTCATAATCGGCCACGAGCAGTACTTC
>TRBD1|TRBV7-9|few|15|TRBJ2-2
CASSPGTGATGELFF
TGTGCCAGCAGCCCCGGGACAGGGGCCACCGGGGAGTTGTTTTTT
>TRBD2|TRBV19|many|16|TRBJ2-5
CASSIGGLAGEETQYF
TGTGCCAGTAGTATCGGGGGACTAGCGGGGGAAGAGACCCAGTACTTC
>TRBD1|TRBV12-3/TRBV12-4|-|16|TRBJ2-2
CASSLIWDRHTGELFF
TGTGCCAGCAGTTTAATTTGGGACAGGCACACCGGGGAGCTGTTTTTT
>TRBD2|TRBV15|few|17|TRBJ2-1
CATSRERTSGEPNEQFF
TGTGCCACCAGCAGAGAACGGACTAGCGGGGAACCCAATGAGCAGTTCTTC
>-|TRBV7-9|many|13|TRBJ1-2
CASSLAGAHGYTF
TGTGCCAGCAGCTTAGCAGGGGCCCATGGCTACACCTTC
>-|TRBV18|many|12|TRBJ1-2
CASSPTGIGYTF
TGTGCCAGCTCACCTACCGGGATCGGCTACACCTTC
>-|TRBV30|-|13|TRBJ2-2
CAWGAVNTGELFF
TGTGCCTGGGGAGCGGTGAACACCGGGGAGCTGTTTTTT
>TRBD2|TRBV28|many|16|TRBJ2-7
CASRPPGLAGVGEQYF
TGTGCCAGCAGGCCACCGGGACTAGCGGGAGTTGGGGAGCAGTACTTC
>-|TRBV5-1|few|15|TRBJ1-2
CASSGAGHLFDGYTF
TGCGCCAGCAGCGGGGCGGGACACCTCTTCGATGGCTACACCTTC
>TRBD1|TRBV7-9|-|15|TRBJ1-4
CASSPDRGGNEKLFF
TGTGCCAGCAGCCCCGACAGGGGCGGGAATGAAAAACTGTTTTTT
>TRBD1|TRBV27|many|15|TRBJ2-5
CASSSNRGFAETQYF
TGTGCCAGCAGTTCAAACAGGGGATTTGCGGAGACCCAGTACTTC
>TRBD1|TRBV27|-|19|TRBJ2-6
CASSLLRQGPVSGANVLTF
TGTGCCAGCAGTCTCTTAAGACAGGGGCCCGTGTCTGGGGCCAACGTCCTGACTTTC
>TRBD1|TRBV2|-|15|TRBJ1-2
CASSEMGQGEFGYTF
TGTGCCAGCAGTGAAATGGGACAGGGGGAGTTTGGCTACACCTTC
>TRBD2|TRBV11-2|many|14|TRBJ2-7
CASSAEERGYEQYF
TGTGCCAGCAGCGCCGAAGAGCGGGGATACGAGCAGTACTTC
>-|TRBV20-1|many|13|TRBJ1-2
CSARGQNNYGYTF
TGCAGTGCTAGAGGCCAAAATAACTATGGCTACACCTTC
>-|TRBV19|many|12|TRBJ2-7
CASMSGFYEQYF
TGTGCCAGTATGTCTGGGTTCTACGAGCAGTACTTC
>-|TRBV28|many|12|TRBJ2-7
CATIQPAHEQYF
TGTGCCACCATCCAACCGGCTCACGAGCAGTACTTC
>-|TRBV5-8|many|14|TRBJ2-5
CASSLQDNQETQYF
TGTGCCAGCAGCTTGCAGGACAACCAAGAGACCCAGTACTTC
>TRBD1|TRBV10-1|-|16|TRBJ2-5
CASSESIWGTAETQYF
TGCGCCAGCAGTGAGTCGATTTGGGGGACAGCGGAGACCCAGTACTTC
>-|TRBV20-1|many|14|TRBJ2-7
CSADAPDRGNEQYF
TGCAGTGCTGACGCCCCGGACAGAGGGAACGAGCAGTACTTC
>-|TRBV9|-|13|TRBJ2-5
CASSVGLGETQYF
TGTGCCAGCAGCGTAGGGTTAGGAGAGACCCAGTACTTC
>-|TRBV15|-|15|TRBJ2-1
CATSRDGSLGGEQFF
TGTGCCACCAGTCGCGACGGGTCCCTTGGAGGTGAGCAGTTCTTC
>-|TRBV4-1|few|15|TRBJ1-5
CASSRRVGDFGAQHF
TGCGCCAGCAGCCGGCGGGTCGGGGATTTTGGGGCCCAGCATTTT
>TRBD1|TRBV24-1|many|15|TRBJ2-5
CATSVGTGIGETQYF
TGTGCCACCAGTGTGGGGACAGGCATCGGGGAGACCCAGTACTTC